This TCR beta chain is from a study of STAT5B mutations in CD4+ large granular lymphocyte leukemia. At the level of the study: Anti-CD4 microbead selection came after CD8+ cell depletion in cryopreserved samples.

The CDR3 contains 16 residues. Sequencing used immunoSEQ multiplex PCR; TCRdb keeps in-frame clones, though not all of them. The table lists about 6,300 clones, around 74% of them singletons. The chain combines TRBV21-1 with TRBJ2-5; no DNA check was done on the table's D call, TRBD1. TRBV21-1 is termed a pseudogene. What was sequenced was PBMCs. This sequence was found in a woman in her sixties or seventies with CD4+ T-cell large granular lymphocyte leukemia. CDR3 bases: TGTGCCAGCAGCAAAGAGGCGGGGACAGGGGAAGAGACCCAGTACTTC. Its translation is CASSKEAGTGEETQYF.